One sample yielded the 9 T cell receptor beta chains listed below, sequenced in a study of T cell responses to AZD1222 COVID-19 vaccine. Assay: immunoSEQ multiplex PCR; the TCRdb copy retains only in-frame clones and omits some. The table includes about 67,000 clones, approximately 81% detected once. The sequencing here drew on peripheral blood, taken on day 0 of AZD1222 vaccination. The receptors here all came from an adult in good health.

The genes are TRBV5-1 and TRBJ2-2; 9 bases are shared with TRBD2. V shed 2 bases, J shed 3 bases, and the junction held 2 bases outside the gene matches. In germline, CDR1 is SGHRS, CDR2 YFSETQ. The CDR3 contains 15 residues. The CDR3 region has the DNA TGCGCCAGCAGCTTTAGACTAGCGGACACCGGGGAGCTGTTTTTT. Protein sequence: CASSFRLADTGELFF.

The CDR3 loop is CASSQGSGGRNEQFF. The CDR3 nucleotides are TGTGCCAGCAGCCAAGGTAGCGGGGGAAGAAATGAGCAGTTCTTC. The rearrangement uses TRBV7-2 and TRBJ2-1; TRBD2 matches 9 bases. The CDR3 loop spans 15 amino acids. V was pared by 5 bases and J by 7 bases, with 9 bases of the junction left unmatched. CDR1 and CDR2 from the germline V gene are SGHTA and FQGNSA.

The chain employs TRBV7-2 and TRBJ2-7; 11 positions match TRBD2. The CDR3 is 14 amino acids. The germline V gene has CDR1 SGHTA and CDR2 FQGNSA. J was trimmed by 7 bases and V by 6 bases; bases with no gene match: 8. DNA for the CDR3: TGTGCCAGCAGTAGGATAGCGGGGGGGCATGAGCAGTACTTC. Its translation: CASSRIAGGHEQYF.

The chain uses TRBV28 and TRBJ1-1; D is perhaps TRBD1 (5 bases). CDR1 is MDHEN and CDR2 is SYDVKM in the germline V gene. The CDR3 is 16 amino acids. Trimming shortened V by 6 bases and J by 0 bases, and 17 bases separated the two germline ends. In nucleotides, the CDR3 is TGTGCCAGCAGCTTCCCTGTCCAGGGACTGAACACTGAAGCTTTCTTT. This sequence encodes CASSFPVQGLNTEAFF.

The V call is TRBV4-3, the J call TRBJ1-6, with D tentatively TRBD1 (5 bases). The CDR3 is 16 amino acids. V lost 0 bases and J 9 bases, leaving 15 bases between the germline ends. Germline assignment: CDR1 LGHNA and CDR2 YSLEER. Here the CDR3 DNA reads TGCGCCAGCAGCCAAGATCAGGCCGGGGCTGGTTCACCCCTCCACTTT. It specifies CASSQDQAGAGSPLHF.

This chain links TRBV9 with TRBJ2-6; D is possibly TRBD1 (5 bases). V gave up 5 bases and J gave up 4 bases, with 22 bases separating them. The CDR3 totals 18 residues. Germline V gene sequence: CDR1 SGDLS, CDR2 YYNGEE. CDR3 sequence (DNA): TGTGCCAGCAGTGGGTTCGGGCAGGTCCAGGGAGGGGCCAACGTCCTGACTTTC. Its protein product is CASSGFGQVQGGANVLTF.

DNA for the CDR3: TGTGCCAGCAGTGAGTGGACTGACGGAAACACCATATATTTT. It encodes CASSEWTDGNTIYF. J is TRBJ1-3 and V is TRBV6-1; D uncertain. V was shortened by 3 bases and J by 4 bases, with 10 bases between the two germline ends. The CDR3 has 14 amino acids. CDR1 is MNHNS and CDR2 is SASEGT in the germline V gene.

V is TRBV7-3 and J is TRBJ1-1; 8 bases align to TRBD1. Germline values: CDR1 SGHTA, CDR2 FQGTGA. V shed 5 bases, J shed 4 bases, and the junction held 9 bases outside the gene matches. This CDR3 comprises 15 residues. Written as DNA, the CDR3 is TGTGCCAGCAGCCGAGGACAGGGAGGTGTCACTGAAGCTTTCTTT. Its translation is CASSRGQGGVTEAFF. Full variable domain (rest looked up from reference TRBV7-3 and TRBJ1-1): GAGVSQTPSNKVTEKGKYVELRCDPISGHTALYWYRQSLGQGPEFLIYFQGTGAADDSGLPNDRFFAVRPEGSVSTLKIQRTERGDSAVYLCASSRGQGGVTEAFFGQGTRLTVV.

J is TRBJ1-2 and V is TRBV18; D is uncertain. V lost 1 base to trimming and J lost 8 bases, with 14 bases between them. Germline V gives CDR1 KGHSH, CDR2 LQKENI. The CDR3 contains 14 residues. As DNA, the CDR3 is TGTGCCAGCTCACCACTTCGCGACAAGGACGGCTACACCTTC. Amino acids: CASSPLRDKDGYTF.